This T cell receptor beta chain was captured by sequencing in a study of pediatric ulcerative colitis. Findings and caveats of the study: Clonal expansions reduced rectal repertoire diversity in acute severe colitis. Ulcerative colitis patients shared more blood-rectal clones than controls. Blood-derived T cells may be present in rectal pinch biopsies.

This clone occurred once. Its target is not known. One to two pinch biopsies were taken from the rectum during colonoscopy. Each sample received Survey-level depth of up to 500,000 reads. Libraries were prepared by immunoSEQ multiplex PCR; TCRdb keeps only in-frame clonotypes and omits some of them. The repertoire holds around 18,000 clones, 70% to 85% seen once, with around 7% in the top ten. The CDR3 extends over 13 amino acids. Looked up from germline, CDR1 is SGHTA and CDR2 is FQGNSA. V shed 1 base and J shed 8 bases, with 11 bases lying between them. This clonotype was obtained from a boy aged 5-17 years with moderate ulcerative colitis. The sample consisted of gut tissue. The V gene is TRBV7-2, the J gene TRBJ1-1; maybe TRBD1 (5 bases). CDR3 in DNA: TGTGCCAGCAGCTTAGAATTTGCAGGGGAAGCTTTCTTT. Translation gives CASSLEFAGEAFF.